The TCR beta chain described here comes from a study of blood T cells in healthy people across ages. This clonotype was seen a few times. Then a second PCR, running roughly 6 to 12 cycles, was carried out with a sample-barcoded 5' primer and a J-beta primer mix. Every cDNA molecule bore a tag from a template-switch adaptor containing 12 random nucleotides. TCRdb ran MiXCR on the 5' RACE reads and lists one entry per CDR3 protein. This sample has about a million distinct CDR3 sequences, with around 46% found just once. Germline V gene sequence: CDR1 MNHEY, CDR2 SMNVEV (reference sequence). There are 15 residues in the CDR3. V lost 4 bases and J lost 1, with 14 bases in between.

Sequenced material: blood. The TCR comes from a young man in good health. The V call is TRBV27, the J call TRBJ2-7; D is unresolved. As DNA, the CDR3 is TGTGCCAGCAGTTCCGATCGCGACACTTCCTACGAGCAGTACTTC. Translation gives CASSSDRDTSYEQYF.